Below, 14 T cell receptor beta chains from the same sample are listed, as sequenced in a study of T-cell reconstitution after alpha-beta-depleted transplantation in children. The TCRbeta library incorporated unique molecular identifiers. Each CDR3 protein is one row after TCRdb ran MiXCR on the PCR reads. The table shows 640,000 or so distinct CDR3 sequences, with roughly 15% occurring only once. The material sequenced was PBMCs from the stem cell graft donor, taken from the stem cell graft. Every receptor here comes from a human donor who donated a stem cell graft to a child with acute myeloid leukemia.

This clonotype was seen repeatedly, ten times or more. This chain joins TRBV27 and TRBJ2-7; D is perhaps TRBD1 (5 bases). The germline gives CDR1 MNHEY, CDR2 SMNVEV (reference sequence). The CDR3 is 13 residues long. Trimming took off 2 bases at V and 4 bases at J, with 9 bases between the two ends. CDR3 coding DNA: TGTGCCAGCAGTTTAGACAAGGGGTACGAGCAGTACTTC. This translates into CASSLDKGYEQYF.

This clonotype was observed many times. This chain connects TRBV12-3 or TRBV12-4 to TRBJ2-1; TRBD1 matches at 9 bases. The length of the CDR3 is 12 residues. V shed 3 bases and J 14 bases; nucleotides not matched to a gene: 5. The CDR3 region is CASSFDRGWEFF. DNA for the CDR3: TGTGCCAGCAGTTTTGACAGGGGGTGGGAGTTCTTC.

This clonotype was picked up many times. The gene calls are TRBV12-3 or TRBV12-4 and TRBJ2-1; TRBD1 matches at 7 bases. Germline trimming cut 5 bases from V and 7 bases from J; bases unmatched to any gene: 5. The CDR3 totals 13 residues. DNA of the CDR3: TGTGCCAGCAGTATACAGGGGTGGAATGAGCAGTTCTTC. Its translation is CASSIQGWNEQFF.

J is TRBJ2-3 and V is TRBV7-2, with 11 bases fitting TRBD2. After removal of 3 bases from V and 6 bases from J, the junction contained 5 bases not matched to a gene. Germline assignment: CDR1 SGHTA and CDR2 FQGNSA. The CDR3 covers 15 residues. In DNA, the CDR3 is TGTGCCAGCAGCTTTTCTAGCGGGGGGTTTGATACGCAGTATTTT. This gives the protein CASSFSSGGFDTQYF.

The gene calls are TRBV20-1 and TRBJ2-5, with TRBD2 as a possible D gene (6 bases). Trimming removed 5 bases from V and 4 bases from J, with 17 bases in between. There are 14 residues in the CDR3. Germline assignment: CDR1 DFQATT and CDR2 SNEGSKA (reference sequence). CDR3 loop: CSASREARRETQYF. The CDR3 nucleotides read TGCAGTGCTTCTAGGGAGGCCCGACGAGAGACCCAGTACTTC.

This clonotype appeared many times. The rearrangement joins TRBV7-2 to TRBJ2-5; D unresolved. Trimming removed 2 bases at V and 4 bases at J, with 11 bases between. The CDR3 is made up of 14 amino acids. CDR1 and CDR2 (germline): SGHTA, FQGNSA. The CDR3, as DNA: TGTGCCAGCAGCTTAATCGATAGGCGAGAGACCCAGTACTTC. Translated: CASSLIDRRETQYF.

This clonotype was seen ten or more times. The genes are TRBV20-1 and TRBJ2-2, with D possibly being TRBD2 (6 bases). The V gene lost 3 bases and the J gene lost 1 base, with 9 bases spanning the gap. The CDR3 is made up of 14 amino acids. CDR1 and CDR2 (germline): DFQATT, SNEGSKA (reference sequence). The CDR3 sequence is CSARGGLNTGELFF. The DNA for the CDR3 is TGCAGTGCTAGGGGGGGTCTGAACACCGGGGAGCTGTTTTTT.

There are a few counts of this clonotype. The chain employs TRBV6-5 and TRBJ1-2, with 8 positions matching TRBD1. V shed 0 bases and J 13 bases; nucleotides not matched to a gene: 13. The CDR3 covers 15 residues. CDR1 and CDR2 from the germline V gene are MNHEY and SVGAGI. DNA of the CDR3: TGTGCCAGCAGTTACTCGAGCCGGGGACAGGCCCCTAGCACCTTC. This translates into CASSYSSRGQAPSTF.

This clonotype has ten or more counts. The chain employs TRBV20-1 and TRBJ2-1; no clear D. The CDR3 spans 15 residues. Germline-derived CDR1 and CDR2 are DFQATT and SNEGSKA (reference sequence). V lost 0 bases, J lost 0 bases, and 9 bases lay in between. CDR3 in amino acids: CSARDLLHSYNEQFF. The CDR3 DNA follows: TGCAGTGCTAGAGATCTTCTTCACTCCTACAATGAGCAGTTCTTC.

Notes on this clonotype: This may be a read error: a much more frequent sequence differs by one nucleotide. The rearrangement links TRBV7-2 to TRBJ2-2; 7 nucleotides match TRBD1. The germline V gene encodes CDR1 SGHTA and CDR2 FQGNSA. The CDR3 consists of 15 residues. The CDR3 region is CALRQGTRNTRELFF. The CDR3 bases are TGTGCCCTCAGACAGGGTACTAGGAACACCAGGGAGCTGTTTTTT.

This clonotype was seen ten or more times. This sequence joins TRBV20-1 and TRBJ2-3; D gene ambiguous. Germline CDR1 and CDR2: DFQATT and SNEGSKA (reference sequence). Trimming removed 6 bases from V and 1 base from J, with 11 bases in between. The length of the CDR3 is 13 residues. CDR3 nucleotide sequence: TGCAGTGCCCCCGTGGACGGCACAGATACGCAGTATTTT. This translates into CSAPVDGTDTQYF.

The rearrangement joins TRBV2 to TRBJ1-2; no reliable D call. Germline CDR1 is SNHLY and CDR2 is FYNNEI. Trimming removed 2 bases at V and 4 bases at J, with 5 bases between. The CDR3 consists of 12 residues. CDR3 loop: CASSEYGYGYTF. Here the CDR3 DNA reads TGTGCCAGCAGTGAATACGGCTATGGCTACACCTTC.

Concerning this clonotype itself: This may be a read error, as it is one base from a much larger clone. The gene calls are TRBV18 and TRBJ2-1; 13 bases agree with TRBD2. Germline V gene sequence: CDR1 KGHSH, CDR2 LQKENI. The CDR3 consists of 16 residues. The CDR3 nucleotides are TGTGTCAGCTCACCATGGACTAGCGGGGGCGGAAATGAGCAGTTCTTC. This gives the protein CVSSPWTSGGGNEQFF. Drawing the rest from reference TRBV18 and TRBJ2-1, the complete variable domain is NAGVMQNPRHLVRRRGQEARLRCSPMKGHSHVYWYRQLPEEGLKFMVYLQKENIIDESGMPKERFSAEFPKEGPSILRIQQVVRGDSAAYFCVSSPWTSGGGNEQFFGPGTRLTVL.

This clonotype was found a few times. J is TRBJ1-2 and V is TRBV4-3; no reliable D call. Trimming left V 2 bases short and J 4 bases short, with 8 bases between. Germline V CDR1 and CDR2: LGHNA, YSLEER. The CDR3 consists of 13 residues. CDR3 sequence reads: CASSQSRRYGYTF. The CDR3 region has the DNA TGCGCCAGCAGCCAATCTCGCCGCTATGGCTACACCTTC.